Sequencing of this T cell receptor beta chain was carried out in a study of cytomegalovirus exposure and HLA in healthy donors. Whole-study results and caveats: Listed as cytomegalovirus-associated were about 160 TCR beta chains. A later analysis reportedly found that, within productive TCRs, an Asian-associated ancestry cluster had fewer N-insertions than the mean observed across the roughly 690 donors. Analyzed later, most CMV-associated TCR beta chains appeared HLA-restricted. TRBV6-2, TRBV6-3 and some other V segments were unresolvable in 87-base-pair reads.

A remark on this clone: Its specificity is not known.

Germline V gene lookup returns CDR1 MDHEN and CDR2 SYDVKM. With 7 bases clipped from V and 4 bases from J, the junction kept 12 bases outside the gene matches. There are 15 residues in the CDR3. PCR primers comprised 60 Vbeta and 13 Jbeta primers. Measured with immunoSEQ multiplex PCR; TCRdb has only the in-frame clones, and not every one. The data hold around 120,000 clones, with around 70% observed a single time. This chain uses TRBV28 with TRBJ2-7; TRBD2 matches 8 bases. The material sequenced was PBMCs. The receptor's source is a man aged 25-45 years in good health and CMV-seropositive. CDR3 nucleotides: TGTGCCAGCATGGTTGCGGGAGGTCGAAAATACGAGCAGTACTTC. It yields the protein CASMVAGGRKYEQYF.